One sample yielded the 13 T cell receptor beta chains listed below, sequenced in a study of T cells in Graves' hyperthyroidism and ophthalmopathy. Authors of the study amplified TCR beta CDR3 regions from RNA transcripts. HTBI primers were the set used in a first-round RT-PCR of the TCR CDR3. TCRdb re-derived calls from the multiplex PCR reads in MiXCR, one entry per CDR3 protein. Altogether approximately 740,000 distinct CDR3 sequences are present, 13% to 15% being singletons, with the ten largest covering 10% to 13%. Sequenced: blood. These receptors were collected from a woman under 30 with Graves' hyperthyroidism.

V gene TRBV7-2 combines with J gene TRBJ2-7; maybe TRBD1 (5 bases). CDR1 and CDR2 (germline): SGHTA, FQGNSA. CDR3 length: 15 residues. Trimming took 5 bases from V and 0 from J, leaving 14 bases between them. Here the CDR3 reads CASSHPHTGSYEQYF. The CDR3 DNA sequence: TGTGCCAGCAGCCATCCCCATACAGGCTCCTACGAGCAGTACTTC.

In its sample, this clonotype was seen a few times. The chain has TRBV10-2 and TRBJ1-2; 8 bases are shared with TRBD1. V gave up 6 bases and J gave up 6 bases; unmatched junction bases: 3. CDR1 WSHSY and CDR2 SAAADI come from the germline V gene. The CDR3 contains 12 residues. As DNA, the CDR3 is TGCGCCAGCAGGGACAGGGTGGATGGCTACACCTTC. Protein: CASRDRVDGYTF.

This clonotype was detected ten times or more. This chain joins TRBV24-1 and TRBJ2-7; D could derive from TRBD1 or TRBD2 (5 bases each). The CDR3 totals 14 residues. V was cut by 4 bases and J by 2 bases, with 11 bases left in between. CDR1 and CDR2 from the germline V gene are KGHDR and SFDVKD. CDR3 DNA: TGTGCCACCAGTGAAGGAGGACAAACCTACGAGCAGTACTTC. Residues: CATSEGGQTYEQYF.

The genes are TRBV15 and TRBJ1-4; D unresolved. V lost 4 bases and J 8 bases, leaving 20 bases between the germline ends. Germline values: CDR1 LNHNV, CDR2 YYDKDF (reference sequence). This CDR3 is built from 16 residues. The CDR3 nucleotides read TGTGCCACCAGCAACCAAGTGGTGTCGGGGAGGGAAAAACTGTTTTTT. Encoded protein: CATSNQVVSGREKLFF.

J is TRBJ2-1 and V is TRBV12-3 or TRBV12-4, with 8 bases that match TRBD2. J lost 15 bases, V lost 3 bases, and 7 bases had no gene match. This CDR3 has 12 amino acids. CDR3: CASSLRREDLFF. CDR3 sequence (DNA): TGTGCCAGCAGTTTGAGGCGGGAGGATCTGTTCTTC.

With respect to this clonotype: This sequence may be a read error, since a much larger clone differs from it by one base. The V and J genes are TRBV30 and TRBJ1-5, with a tentative D call TRBD1 (6 bases). The length of the CDR3 is 13 residues. Germline CDR1 GTSNPN, CDR2 SVGIG (reference sequence). The CDR3 region is CTWSLGGNQPQHF. CDR3 coding DNA: TGTACCTGGAGTCTAGGGGGGAATCAGCCCCAGCATTTT.

The J gene is TRBJ1-2, the V gene TRBV7-3; 8 bases line up with TRBD1. The CDR3 consists of 14 residues. The germline gives CDR1 SGHTA, CDR2 FQGTGA. J was trimmed by 4 bases and V by 5 bases; bases with no gene match: 6. In DNA, the CDR3 is TGTGCCAGCAGCCGAGACAGGGGTAGCTATGGCTACACCTTC. Translated, it gives CASSRDRGSYGYTF.

This clonotype has ten or more counts. The V gene is TRBV6-6, the J gene TRBJ2-2, with D tentatively TRBD1 (6 bases). The germline V gene has CDR1 MNHNY and CDR2 SVGAGI (reference sequence). CDR3 length: 15 residues. V was shortened by 2 bases and J by 4 bases, with 11 bases between the two germline ends. CDR3: CASSYVQGSTGELFF. CDR3 bases: TGTGCCAGCAGTTACGTACAGGGCAGCACCGGGGAGCTGTTTTTT.

Ten or more counts support this clonotype. The chain combines TRBV20-1 with TRBJ1-5; 8 bases fit TRBD1. Germline CDR1 and CDR2: DFQATT and SNEGSKA (reference sequence). The junction had 8 bases not matched to a gene; V was cut back by 6 bases and J by 4 bases. The CDR3 has 14 residues. CDR3 in amino acids: CSAHRTGTNQPQHF. Written as DNA, the CDR3 is TGCAGTGCCCACAGGACAGGGACAAATCAGCCCCAGCATTTT.

At least ten counts were recorded for this clonotype. The chain has TRBV7-9 and TRBJ2-3, with D tentatively TRBD2 (5 bases). V was pared by 5 bases and J by 1 base, with 16 bases between. There are 16 residues in the CDR3. Germline loops: CDR1 SEHNR, CDR2 FQNEAQ (reference sequence). The CDR3 here is CASSPPSGRGTDTQYF. CDR3 nucleotide sequence: TGTGCCAGCAGCCCCCCAAGCGGCCGGGGCACAGATACGCAGTATTTT.

Many counts were recorded for this clonotype. The rearrangement uses TRBV14 and TRBJ2-1; 9 bases align to TRBD2. The trim removed 4 bases at V and 3 bases at J, leaving 7 bases unmatched. The CDR3 extends over 16 amino acids. Germline lookup yields CDR1 SGHDN and CDR2 FVKESK. CDR3 DNA: TGTGCCAGCAGCCTAACCCTAGCGGGACTCTACAATGAGCAGTTCTTC. The encoded protein is CASSLTLAGLYNEQFF.

This clonotype was detected many times. V and J are TRBV18 and TRBJ2-5; 12 bases are a match to TRBD2. V gave up 0 bases and J gave up 4 bases; unmatched junction bases: 0. The germline V gene encodes CDR1 KGHSH and CDR2 LQKENI. The CDR3 totals 15 residues. The CDR3 reads CASSPPGLAGETQYF. The CDR3 nucleotides are TGTGCCAGCTCACCACCGGGACTAGCGGGAGAGACCCAGTACTTC.

This clonotype was seen a few times. This chain uses TRBV7-2 with TRBJ2-3; no firm D call. Germline V gene lookup returns CDR1 SGHTA and CDR2 FQGNSA. V shed 3 bases and J shed 2 bases, with 6 bases lying between them. The length of the CDR3 is 13 residues. The CDR3 region is CASSFPNTDTQYF. The CDR3 nucleotides read TGTGCCAGCAGCTTTCCCAACACAGATACGCAGTATTTT.